The 11 T cell receptor beta chains presented below share a single source sample, sequenced in a study of cytotoxic CD8 clonotypes in ibrutinib-treated CLL. Assay: immunoSEQ multiplex PCR; the TCRdb copy retains only in-frame clones and omits some. The sample holds more than 110,000 clones, about 91% seen once. The sequencing used PBMCs, collected after 12 months of ibrutinib treatment. The receptors were sampled from a human donor with chronic lymphocytic leukemia.

CDR3: CASRQVSYNSPLHF. The CDR3 DNA reads TGTGCCAGCAGGCAGGTCTCCTATAATTCACCCCTCCACTTT. The chain couples TRBV27 to TRBJ1-6; D ambiguous. The CDR3 contains 14 residues. V shed 6 bases and J shed 0 bases, with 6 bases lying between them. CDR1 and CDR2 (germline): MNHEY, SMNVEV (reference sequence).

The chain carries TRBV7-9 and TRBJ1-5; a possible D gene is TRBD1 (6 bases). Trimming took 5 bases from V and 4 from J, leaving 12 bases between them. The CDR3 is 14 amino acids. Germline V gene lookup returns CDR1 SEHNR and CDR2 FQNEAQ (reference sequence). This chain's CDR3 is CASSPDRTNQPQHF. The DNA for the CDR3 is TGTGCCAGCAGCCCCGACAGGACTAATCAGCCCCAGCATTTT.

This clone was found once. The chain combines TRBV28 with TRBJ2-1; 8 bases are shared with TRBD2. This CDR3 has 16 residues. J was trimmed by 2 bases and V by 4 bases; bases with no gene match: 7. The V gene's germline CDR1 is MDHEN and CDR2 SYDVKM. For the CDR3, the DNA is TGTGCCAGCAGTTCCCAAAGCGGGAGCGCCTACAATGAGCAGTTCTTC. It codes for CASSSQSGSAYNEQFF.

V is TRBV18 and J is TRBJ2-1, with a weak D call TRBD1 (5 bases). Trimming stripped 4 bases from V and 0 bases from J, with 13 bases between. In germline, CDR1 is KGHSH, CDR2 LQKENI. The CDR3 is made up of 16 amino acids. The CDR3 DNA is TGTGCCAGCTCACAACCGGACACCAGCTCCTACAATGAGCAGTTCTTC. It yields the protein CASSQPDTSSYNEQFF. The variable domain in full, with the rest retrieved from reference TRBV18 and TRBJ2-1, is NAGVMQNPRHLVRRRGQEARLRCSPMKGHSHVYWYRQLPEEGLKFMVYLQKENIIDESGMPKERFSAEFPKEGPSILRIQQVVRGDSAAYFCASSQPDTSSYNEQFFGPGTRLTVL.

This clone was observed once. The rearrangement joins TRBV10-3 to TRBJ1-1; TRBD1 matches 7 bases. Germline trimming cut 4 bases from V and 4 bases from J; bases unmatched to any gene: 9. The germline V gene encodes CDR1 ENHRY and CDR2 SYGVKD. The CDR3 runs 15 residues. CDR3 DNA: TGTGCCATCAGTGCTGGACAGGCTTTAGGCACTGAAGCTTTCTTT. Amino acids: CAISAGQALGTEAFF.

The rearrangement joins TRBV9 to TRBJ2-2; a weak D match, TRBD2 (6 bases). The CDR3 loop spans 16 amino acids. The V gene lost 4 bases and the J gene lost 0 bases, with 13 bases spanning the gap. Germline assignment: CDR1 SGDLS and CDR2 YYNGEE. The CDR3 region is CASSPQAGPNTGELFF. The CDR3 nucleotides are TGTGCCAGCAGCCCCCAGGCGGGGCCGAACACCGGGGAGCTGTTTTTT. The full variable domain, completed using reference TRBV9 and TRBJ2-2, is DSGVTQTPKHLITATGQRVTLRCSPRSGDLSVYWYQQSLDQGLQFLIQYYNGEERAKGNILERFSAQQFPDLHSELNLSSLELGDSALYFCASSPQAGPNTGELFFGEGSRLTVL.

This chain connects TRBV9 to TRBJ2-1; 10 positions match TRBD2. The CDR3 is 18 amino acids. Germline CDR1 is SGDLS and CDR2 is YYNGEE. J was trimmed by 0 bases and V by 0 bases; bases with no gene match: 6. The CDR3 DNA reads as TGTGCCAGCAGCGTAGGGGGTAGCGGGAGGCTCTCCTACAATGAGCAGTTCTTC. Translating gives CASSVGGSGRLSYNEQFF.

The chain employs TRBV5-1 and TRBJ2-2; 7 positions match TRBD2. This CDR3 has 18 residues. CDR1 and CDR2 (germline): SGHRS, YFSETQ. The ends lost 4 bases at V and 2 bases at J; junction bases unmatched: 14. In DNA, the CDR3 is TGCGCCAGCAGCCGGTTGGAACTAGCTAGCGGAAACACCGGGGAGCTGTTTTTT. Its protein is CASSRLELASGNTGELFF.

V is TRBV9 and J is TRBJ2-2; D unresolved. CDR1 SGDLS and CDR2 YYNGEE come from the germline V gene. V shed 6 bases and J shed 4 bases, with 7 bases lying between them. The CDR3 covers 12 residues. CDR3: CASNEVTGELFF. In nucleotides, the CDR3 is TGTGCCAGCAATGAGGTCACCGGGGAGCTGTTTTTT.

J is TRBJ2-5 and V is TRBV29-1, with D tentatively TRBD1 (6 bases). CDR1 and CDR2 (germline): SQVTM, ANQGSEA. The length of the CDR3 is 14 residues. V shed 0 bases and J shed 7 bases, with 15 bases lying between them. The CDR3 is CSVEDRGTLGTQYF. The DNA of the CDR3 is TGCAGCGTTGAAGACAGGGGCACCCTAGGGACCCAGTACTTC.

The chain carries TRBV9 and TRBJ2-3; D remains ambiguous. The CDR3 spans 14 residues. In germline, CDR1 is SGDLS, CDR2 YYNGEE. The V end was cut by 6 bases, the J end by 1 base, with 12 bases between. As DNA, the CDR3 is TGTGCCAGCACCCAAGAGTTAGGCACAGATACGCAGTATTTT. This sequence encodes CASTQELGTDTQYF.